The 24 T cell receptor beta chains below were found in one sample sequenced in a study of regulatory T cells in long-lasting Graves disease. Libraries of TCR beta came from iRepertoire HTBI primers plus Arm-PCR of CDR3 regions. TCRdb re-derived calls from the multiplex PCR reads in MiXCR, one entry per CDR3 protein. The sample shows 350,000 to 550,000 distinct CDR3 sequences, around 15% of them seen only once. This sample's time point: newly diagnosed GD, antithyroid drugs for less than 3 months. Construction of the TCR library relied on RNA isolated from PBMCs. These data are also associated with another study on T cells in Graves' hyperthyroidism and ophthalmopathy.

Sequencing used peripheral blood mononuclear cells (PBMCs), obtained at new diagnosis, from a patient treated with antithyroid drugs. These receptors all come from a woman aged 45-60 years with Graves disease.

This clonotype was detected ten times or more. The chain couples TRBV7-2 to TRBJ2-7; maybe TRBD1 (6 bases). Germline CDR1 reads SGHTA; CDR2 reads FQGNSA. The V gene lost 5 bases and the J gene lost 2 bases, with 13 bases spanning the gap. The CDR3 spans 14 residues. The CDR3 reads CASSLWDTAYEQYF. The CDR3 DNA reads TGTGCCAGCAGCCTATGGGACACAGCCTACGAGCAGTACTTC.

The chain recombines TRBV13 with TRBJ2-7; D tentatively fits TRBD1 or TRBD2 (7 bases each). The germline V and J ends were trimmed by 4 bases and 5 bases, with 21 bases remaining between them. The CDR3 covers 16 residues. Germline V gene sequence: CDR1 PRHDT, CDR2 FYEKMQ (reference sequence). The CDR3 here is CASSSPREGARNEQYF. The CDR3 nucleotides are TGTGCCAGCAGCTCCCCCAGGGAGGGGGCTAGGAACGAGCAGTACTTC.

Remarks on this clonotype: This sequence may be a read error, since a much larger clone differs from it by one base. The CDR3, as DNA: TGTGCCAGCAGATTGAGTGACATGCAGCCCCAGCATTTT. Protein: CASRLSDMQPQHF. The chain combines TRBV12-3 or TRBV12-4 with TRBJ1-5; no clear D gene. The V gene lost 6 bases and the J gene lost 7 bases, with 13 bases spanning the gap. This CDR3 region has 13 residues.

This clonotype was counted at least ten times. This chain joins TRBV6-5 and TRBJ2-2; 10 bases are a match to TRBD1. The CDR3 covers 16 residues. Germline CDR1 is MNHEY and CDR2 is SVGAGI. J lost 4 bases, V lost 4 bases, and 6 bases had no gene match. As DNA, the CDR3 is TGTGCCAGCAGTTGGGGGACAGGGGTTGCCACCGGGGAGCTGTTTTTT. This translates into CASSWGTGVATGELFF.

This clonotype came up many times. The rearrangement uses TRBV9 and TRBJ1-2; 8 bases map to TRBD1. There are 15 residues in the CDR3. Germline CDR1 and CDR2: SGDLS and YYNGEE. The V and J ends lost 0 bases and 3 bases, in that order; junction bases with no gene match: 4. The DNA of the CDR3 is TGTGCCAGCAGCGTAGGGGCAGGGGGCGACTATGGCTACACCTTC. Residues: CASSVGAGGDYGYTF. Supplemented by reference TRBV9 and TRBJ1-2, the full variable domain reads DSGVTQTPKHLITATGQRVTLRCSPRSGDLSVYWYQQSLDQGLQFLIQYYNGEERAKGNILERFSAQQFPDLHSELNLSSLELGDSALYFCASSVGAGGDYGYTFGSGTRLTVV.

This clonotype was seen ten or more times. CDR3: CASSAGTLEDEITDTQYF. For the CDR3, the DNA is TGTGCCAGCAGCGCCGGGACTCTAGAGGATGAGATTACAGATACGCAGTATTTT. The rearrangement uses TRBV11-2 and TRBJ2-3; TRBD2 is a possible D gene (6 bases). The V and J ends lost 5 bases and 3 bases respectively, with 24 bases between them. Germline CDR1 reads SGHAT; CDR2 reads FQNNGV. CDR3 length: 18 residues.

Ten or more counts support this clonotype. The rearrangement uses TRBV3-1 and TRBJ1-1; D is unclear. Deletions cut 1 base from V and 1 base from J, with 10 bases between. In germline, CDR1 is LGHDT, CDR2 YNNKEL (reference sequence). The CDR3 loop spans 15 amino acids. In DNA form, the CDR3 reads TGTGCCAGCAGCCAAGGAAATTGGGGGAACACTGAAGCTTTCTTT. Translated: CASSQGNWGNTEAFF.

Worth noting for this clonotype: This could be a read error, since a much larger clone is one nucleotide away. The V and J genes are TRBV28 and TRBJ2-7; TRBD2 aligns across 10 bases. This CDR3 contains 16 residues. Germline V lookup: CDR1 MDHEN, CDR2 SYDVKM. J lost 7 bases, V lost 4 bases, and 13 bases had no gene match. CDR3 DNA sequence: TGTGCCAGCAGTTCGGCCTCTGTAGGGACTAGCGCTGAGCAGTACTTC. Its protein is CASSSASVGTSAEQYF.

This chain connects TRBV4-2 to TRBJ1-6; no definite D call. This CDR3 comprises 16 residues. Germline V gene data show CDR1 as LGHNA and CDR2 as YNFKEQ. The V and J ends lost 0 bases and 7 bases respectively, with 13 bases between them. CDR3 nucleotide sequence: TGTGCCAGCAGCCAAGAGAGAAGGAACGCGAATTCACCCCTCCACTTT. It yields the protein CASSQERRNANSPLHF.

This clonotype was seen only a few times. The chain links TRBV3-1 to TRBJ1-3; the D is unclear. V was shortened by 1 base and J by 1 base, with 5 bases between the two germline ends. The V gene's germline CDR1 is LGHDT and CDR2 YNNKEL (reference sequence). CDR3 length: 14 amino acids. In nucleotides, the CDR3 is TGTGCCAGCAGCCAAGGGCGGTCTGGAAACACCATATATTTT. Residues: CASSQGRSGNTIYF.

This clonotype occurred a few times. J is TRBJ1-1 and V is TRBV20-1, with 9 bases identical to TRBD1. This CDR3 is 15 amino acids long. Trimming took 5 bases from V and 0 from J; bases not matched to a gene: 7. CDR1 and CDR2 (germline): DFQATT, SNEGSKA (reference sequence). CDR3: CSAHGTGSVNTEAFF. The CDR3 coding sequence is TGCAGTGCTCACGGGACAGGGTCGGTGAACACTGAAGCTTTCTTT.

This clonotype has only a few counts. The CDR3 loop is CASSGSTYGYTF. In DNA, the CDR3 is TGTGCCAGCAGCGGAAGCACCTATGGCTACACCTTC. V gene TRBV9 combines with J gene TRBJ1-2, with D unresolved. Germline assignment: CDR1 SGDLS and CDR2 YYNGEE. The CDR3 spans 12 residues. The V gene lost 3 bases and the J gene lost 4 bases, with 7 bases spanning the gap.

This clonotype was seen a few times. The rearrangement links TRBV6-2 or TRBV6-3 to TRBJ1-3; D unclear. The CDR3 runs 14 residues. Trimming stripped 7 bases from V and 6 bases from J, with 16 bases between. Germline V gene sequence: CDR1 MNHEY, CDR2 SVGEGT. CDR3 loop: CASMGWGWENTIYF. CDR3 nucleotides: TGTGCCAGCATGGGTTGGGGTTGGGAAAACACCATATATTTT.

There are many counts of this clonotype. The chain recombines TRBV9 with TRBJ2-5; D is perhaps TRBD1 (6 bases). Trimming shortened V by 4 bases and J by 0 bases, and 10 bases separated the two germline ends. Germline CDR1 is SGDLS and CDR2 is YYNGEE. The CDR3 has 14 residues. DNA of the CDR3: TGTGCCAGCAGCCGACAGGACGACCAAGAGACCCAGTACTTC. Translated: CASSRQDDQETQYF.

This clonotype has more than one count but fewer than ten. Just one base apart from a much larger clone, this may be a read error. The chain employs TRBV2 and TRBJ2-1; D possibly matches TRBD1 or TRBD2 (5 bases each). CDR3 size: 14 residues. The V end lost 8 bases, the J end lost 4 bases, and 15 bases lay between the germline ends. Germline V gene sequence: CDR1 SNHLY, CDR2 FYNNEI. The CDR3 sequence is CASGRGSEYNEQFF. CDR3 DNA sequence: TGTGCCAGCGGAAGGGGTAGCGAATACAATGAGCAGTTCTTC.

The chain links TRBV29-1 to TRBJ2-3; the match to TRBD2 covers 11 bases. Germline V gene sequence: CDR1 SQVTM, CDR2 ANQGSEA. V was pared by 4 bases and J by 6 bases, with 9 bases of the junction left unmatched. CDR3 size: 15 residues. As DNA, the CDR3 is TGCAGCGTTGGGGGGACTAGCGGTCCTTGGGATACGCAGTATTTT. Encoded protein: CSVGGTSGPWDTQYF.

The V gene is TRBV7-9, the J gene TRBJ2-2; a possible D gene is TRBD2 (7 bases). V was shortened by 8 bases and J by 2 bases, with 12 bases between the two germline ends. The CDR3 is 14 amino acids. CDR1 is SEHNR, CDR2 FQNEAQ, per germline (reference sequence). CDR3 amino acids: CASEGGANTGELFF. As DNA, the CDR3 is TGTGCCAGCGAAGGGGGGGCTAACACCGGGGAGCTGTTTTTT.

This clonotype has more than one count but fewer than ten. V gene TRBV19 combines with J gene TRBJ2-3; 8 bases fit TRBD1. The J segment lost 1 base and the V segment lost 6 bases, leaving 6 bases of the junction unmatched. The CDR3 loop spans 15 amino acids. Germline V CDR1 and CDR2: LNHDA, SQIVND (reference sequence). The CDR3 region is CASRRTGTGTDTQYF. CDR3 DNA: TGTGCCAGTAGAAGGACAGGGACGGGCACAGATACGCAGTATTTT.

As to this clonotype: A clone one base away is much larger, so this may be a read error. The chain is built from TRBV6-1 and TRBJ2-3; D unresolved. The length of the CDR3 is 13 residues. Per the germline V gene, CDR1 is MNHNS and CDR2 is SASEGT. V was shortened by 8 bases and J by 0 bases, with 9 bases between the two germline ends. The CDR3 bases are TGTGCCAGCCACACAGCTAGCACAGATACGCAGTATTTT. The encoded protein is CASHTASTDTQYF.

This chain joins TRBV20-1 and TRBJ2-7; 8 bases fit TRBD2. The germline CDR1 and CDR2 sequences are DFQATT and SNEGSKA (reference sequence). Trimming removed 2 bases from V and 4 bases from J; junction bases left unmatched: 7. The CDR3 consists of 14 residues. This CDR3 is CSARTQRELYEQYF. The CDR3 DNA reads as TGCAGTGCTAGAACCCAGCGGGAGTTGTACGAGCAGTACTTC.

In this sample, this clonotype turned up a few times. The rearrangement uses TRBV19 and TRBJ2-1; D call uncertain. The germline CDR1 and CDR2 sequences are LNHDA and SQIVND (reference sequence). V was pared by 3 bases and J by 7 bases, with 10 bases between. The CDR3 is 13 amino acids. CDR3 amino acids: CASSMILPNEQFF. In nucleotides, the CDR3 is TGTGCCAGTAGTATGATACTTCCTAATGAGCAGTTCTTC.

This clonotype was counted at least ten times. CDR3 amino acids: CASSYGAGVFGTGELFF. For the CDR3, the DNA is TGTGCCAGCAGTTACGGGGCGGGAGTATTTGGCACCGGGGAGCTGTTTTTT. The rearrangement uses TRBV6-5 and TRBJ2-2, with 7 bases fitting TRBD2. The V gene end was trimmed by 2 bases and the J gene end by 4 bases; junction bases not matched to a gene: 10. Germline V gene lookup returns CDR1 MNHEY and CDR2 SVGAGI. The CDR3 loop spans 17 amino acids.

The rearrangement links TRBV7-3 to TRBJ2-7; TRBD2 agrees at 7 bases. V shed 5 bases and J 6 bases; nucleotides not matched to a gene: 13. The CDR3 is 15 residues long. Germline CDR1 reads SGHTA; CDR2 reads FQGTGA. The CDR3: CASSPRLAVVSEQYF. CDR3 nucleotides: TGTGCCAGCAGCCCCCGACTAGCTGTCGTGAGCGAGCAGTACTTC. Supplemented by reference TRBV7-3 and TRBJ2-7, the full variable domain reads GAGVSQTPSNKVTEKGKYVELRCDPISGHTALYWYRQSLGQGPEFLIYFQGTGAADDSGLPNDRFFAVRPEGSVSTLKIQRTERGDSAVYLCASSPRLAVVSEQYFGPGTRLTVT.

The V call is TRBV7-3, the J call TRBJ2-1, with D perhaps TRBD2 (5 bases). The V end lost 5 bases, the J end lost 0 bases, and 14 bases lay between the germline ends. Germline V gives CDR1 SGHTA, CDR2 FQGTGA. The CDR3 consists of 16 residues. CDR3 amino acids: CASSPSTGSSYNEQFF. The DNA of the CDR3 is TGTGCCAGCAGCCCATCCACTGGGAGCTCCTACAATGAGCAGTTCTTC.